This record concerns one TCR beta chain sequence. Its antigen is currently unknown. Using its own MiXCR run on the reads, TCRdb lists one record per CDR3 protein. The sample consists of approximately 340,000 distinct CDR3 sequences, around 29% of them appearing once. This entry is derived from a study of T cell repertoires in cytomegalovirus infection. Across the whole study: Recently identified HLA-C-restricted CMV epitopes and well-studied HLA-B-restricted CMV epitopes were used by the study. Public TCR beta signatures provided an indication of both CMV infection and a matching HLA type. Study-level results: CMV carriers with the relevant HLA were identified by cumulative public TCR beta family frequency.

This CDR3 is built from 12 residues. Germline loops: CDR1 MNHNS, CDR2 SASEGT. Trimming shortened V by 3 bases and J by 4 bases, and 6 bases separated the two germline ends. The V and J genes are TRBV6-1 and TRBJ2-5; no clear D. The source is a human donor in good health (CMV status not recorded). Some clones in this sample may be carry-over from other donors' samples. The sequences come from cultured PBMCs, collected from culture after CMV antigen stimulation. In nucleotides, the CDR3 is TGTGCCAGCAGTGACCCTGTAGAGACCCAGTACTTC. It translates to CASSDPVETQYF.